The following is a TCR beta chain sequence with its context. The antigen remains unidentified. The data stem from a study of cytomegalovirus exposure and HLA in healthy donors. The study, taken as a whole, reports: TCR clusters originating in the first cohort tended to co-occur in the approximately 120 validation repertoires, according to a later analysis.

Repertoires were generated with immunoSEQ multiplex PCR, while TCRdb's copy carries only in-frame clones and drops some. The sample lists 150,000 or so clones, around four fifths occurring once. Sequences were obtained from PBMCs. The TCR was taken from a man under 40 in good health and CMV-seropositive.

The CDR3 coding sequence is TGTGCCAGCAGCTGGCCGGGACAGGGCTACAATGAGCAGTTCTTC. Protein sequence: CASSWPGQGYNEQFF. The J gene is TRBJ2-1, the V gene TRBV5-6; TRBD1 matches 9 bases. Per the germline V gene, CDR1 is SGHDT and CDR2 is YYEEEE. CDR3 length equals 15 residues. V lost 3 bases to trimming and J lost 3 bases; unmatched junction nucleotides: 4.